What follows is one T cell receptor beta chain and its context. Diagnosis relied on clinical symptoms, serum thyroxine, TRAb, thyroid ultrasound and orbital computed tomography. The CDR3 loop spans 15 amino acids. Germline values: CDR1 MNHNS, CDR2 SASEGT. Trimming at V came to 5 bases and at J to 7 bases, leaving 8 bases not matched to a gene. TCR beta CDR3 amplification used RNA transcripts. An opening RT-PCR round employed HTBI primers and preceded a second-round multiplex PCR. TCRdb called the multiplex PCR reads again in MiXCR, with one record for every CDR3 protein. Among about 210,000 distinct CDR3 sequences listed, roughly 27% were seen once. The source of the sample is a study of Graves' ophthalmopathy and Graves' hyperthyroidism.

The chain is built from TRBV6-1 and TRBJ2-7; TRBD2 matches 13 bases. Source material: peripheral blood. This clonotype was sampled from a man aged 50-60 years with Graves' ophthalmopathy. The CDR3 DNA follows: TGTGCCAGCAGTCCCGGGACTAGCGGGACGTCAGAGCAGTACTTC. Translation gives CASSPGTSGTSEQYF.